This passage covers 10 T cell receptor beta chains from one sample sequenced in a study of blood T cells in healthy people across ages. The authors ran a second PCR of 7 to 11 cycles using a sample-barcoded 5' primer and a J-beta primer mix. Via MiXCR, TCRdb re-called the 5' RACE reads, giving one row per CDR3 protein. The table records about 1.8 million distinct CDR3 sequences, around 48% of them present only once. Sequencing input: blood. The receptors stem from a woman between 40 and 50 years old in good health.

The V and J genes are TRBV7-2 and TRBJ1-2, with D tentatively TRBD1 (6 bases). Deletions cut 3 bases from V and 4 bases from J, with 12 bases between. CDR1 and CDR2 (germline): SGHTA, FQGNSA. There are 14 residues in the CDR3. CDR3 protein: CASSLGGPSYGYTF. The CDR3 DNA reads TGTGCCAGCAGCTTGGGGGGGCCTAGCTATGGCTACACCTTC.

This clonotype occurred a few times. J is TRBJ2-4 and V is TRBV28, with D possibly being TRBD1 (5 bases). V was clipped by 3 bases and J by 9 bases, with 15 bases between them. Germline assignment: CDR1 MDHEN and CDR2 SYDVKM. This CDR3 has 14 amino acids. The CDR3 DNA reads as TGTGCCAGCAGTTTTATCTCGCAGGGAACCATTCAGTACTTC. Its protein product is CASSFISQGTIQYF. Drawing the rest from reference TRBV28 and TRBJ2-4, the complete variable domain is DVKVTQSSRYLVKRTGEKVFLECVQDMDHENMFWYRQDPGLGLRLIYFSYDVKMKEKGDIPEGYSVSREKKERFSLILESASTNQTSMYLCASSFISQGTIQYFGAGTRLSVL.

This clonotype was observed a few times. As DNA, the CDR3 is TGCAGCGTTCCTGCTAATGAAAAACTGTTTTTT. Protein product: CSVPANEKLFF. The V call is TRBV29-1, the J call TRBJ1-4; D not certain. The germline gives CDR1 SQVTM, CDR2 ANQGSEA. Between the trimmed V and J ends, which lost 5 bases and 3 bases, there was a span of 4 bases. The CDR3 has 11 amino acids. Full variable domain (remainder filled in from reference TRBV29-1 and TRBJ1-4): SAVISQKPSRDICQRGTSLTIQCQVDSQVTMMFWYRQQPGQSLTLIATANQGSEATYESGFVIDKFPISRPNLTFSTLTVSNMSPEDSSIYLCSVPANEKLFFGSGTQLSVL.

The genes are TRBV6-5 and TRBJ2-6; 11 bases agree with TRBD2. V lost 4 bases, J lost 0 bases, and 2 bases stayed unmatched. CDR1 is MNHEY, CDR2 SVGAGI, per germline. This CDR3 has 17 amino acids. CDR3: CASSSGTSGSGANVLTF. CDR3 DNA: TGTGCCAGCAGTTCCGGGACTAGCGGCTCTGGGGCCAACGTCCTGACTTTC.

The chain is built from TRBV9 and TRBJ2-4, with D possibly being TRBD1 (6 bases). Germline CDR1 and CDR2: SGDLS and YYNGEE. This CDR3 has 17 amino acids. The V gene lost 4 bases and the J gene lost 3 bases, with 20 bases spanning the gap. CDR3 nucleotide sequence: TGTGCCAGCAGCCCCACACCTCAGACAGGAGGCAAAAACATTCAGTACTTC. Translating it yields CASSPTPQTGGKNIQYF.

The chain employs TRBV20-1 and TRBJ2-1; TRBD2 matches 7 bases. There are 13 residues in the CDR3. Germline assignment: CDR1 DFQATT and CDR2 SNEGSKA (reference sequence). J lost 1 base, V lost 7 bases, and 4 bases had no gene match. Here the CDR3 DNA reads TGCAGTGTCCGGGGGGAATCCTACAATGAGCAGTTCTTC. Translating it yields CSVRGESYNEQFF.

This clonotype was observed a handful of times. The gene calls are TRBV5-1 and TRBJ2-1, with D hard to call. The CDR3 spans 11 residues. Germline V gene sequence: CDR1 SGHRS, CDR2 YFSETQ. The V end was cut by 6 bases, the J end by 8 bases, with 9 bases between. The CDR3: CASKKAHEQFF. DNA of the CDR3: TGCGCCAGCAAGAAGGCCCATGAGCAGTTCTTC.

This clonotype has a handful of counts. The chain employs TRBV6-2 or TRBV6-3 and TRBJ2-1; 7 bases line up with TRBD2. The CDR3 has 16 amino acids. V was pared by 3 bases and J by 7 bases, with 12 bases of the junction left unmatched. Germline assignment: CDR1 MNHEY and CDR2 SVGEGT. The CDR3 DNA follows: TGTGCCAGCAGTTATAGGAGGACGGCGGGGGTTAATGAGCAGTTCTTC. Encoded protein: CASSYRRTAGVNEQFF.

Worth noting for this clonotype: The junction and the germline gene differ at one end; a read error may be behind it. CDR3: CGVEVGQGGYGYTF. CDR3 nucleotides: TGCGGCGTTGAAGTTGGGCAGGGGGGCTATGGCTACACCTTC. This chain connects TRBV29-1 to TRBJ1-2; 7 nucleotides match TRBD1. Germline CDR1 reads SQVTM; CDR2 reads ANQGSEA. The CDR3 is 14 residues long.

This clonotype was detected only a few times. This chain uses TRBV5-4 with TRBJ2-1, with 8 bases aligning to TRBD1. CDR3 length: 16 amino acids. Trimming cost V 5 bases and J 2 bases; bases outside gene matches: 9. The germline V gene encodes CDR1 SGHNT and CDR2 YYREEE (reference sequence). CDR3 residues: CASRPGQGPTYNEQFF. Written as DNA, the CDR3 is TGTGCCAGCAGGCCCGGACAGGGCCCCACCTACAATGAGCAGTTCTTC.